The 12 T cell receptor beta chains reported below all come from one sample, sequenced in a study of T cell repertoires in ileal Crohn's disease. The data were produced by immunoSEQ multiplex PCR, yet TCRdb's version contains in-frame clones alone and is incomplete. The profile shows more than 11,000 clones, nearly 90% of them singletons. Sequencing used ileal tissue. Every receptor here comes from an adult with Crohn's disease.

The chain joins TRBV2 to TRBJ1-2, with 7 bases lining up with TRBD1. This CDR3 is 13 amino acids long. Germline trimming cut 9 bases from V and 8 bases from J; bases unmatched to any gene: 12. Germline assignment: CDR1 SNHLY and CDR2 FYNNEI. CDR3 residues: CARSQGPGGGYTF. CDR3 sequence (DNA): TGTGCCAGGTCACAGGGGCCCGGTGGCGGCTACACCTTC.

V and J are TRBV15 and TRBJ2-3, with 7 bases fitting TRBD2. The V gene's germline CDR1 is LNHNV and CDR2 YYDKDF (reference sequence). There are 17 residues in the CDR3. The junction had 10 bases not matched to a gene; V was cut back by 3 bases and J by 1 base. DNA of the CDR3: TGTGCCACCAGCAGGGCTGAGGGAGGGGCCGGCACAGATACGCAGTATTTT. This encodes CATSRAEGGAGTDTQYF.

The CDR3 reads CASSKGSERETVEQYF. CDR3 in DNA: TGTGCCAGCAGCAAAGGTTCGGAGCGGGAAACTGTCGAGCAGTACTTC. The genes are TRBV21-1 and TRBJ2-7; the table names TRBD2, a call not compared with the DNA. TRBV21-1 represents a pseudogene. The CDR3 has 16 amino acids.

The chain combines TRBV10-1 with TRBJ1-4; 8 bases line up with TRBD1. The V gene's germline CDR1 is WNHNN and CDR2 SYGVQD (reference sequence). The length of the CDR3 is 15 residues. Trimming cost V 4 bases and J 7 bases; bases outside gene matches: 8. The CDR3: CASSVGQGRGEKLFF. CDR3 bases: TGCGCCAGCAGTGTTGGACAGGGCAGAGGTGAAAAACTGTTTTTT.

V and J are TRBV5-1 and TRBJ1-1, with D perhaps TRBD1 (6 bases). The CDR3 runs to 15 residues. The V gene lost 2 bases and the J gene lost 4 bases, with 15 bases spanning the gap. CDR1 is SGHRS and CDR2 is YFSETQ in the germline V gene. The DNA for the CDR3 is TGCGCCAGCAGCTTCAGGGGCCCTCTGAGCACTGAAGCTTTCTTT. Encoded protein: CASSFRGPLSTEAFF.

This sequence joins TRBV28 and TRBJ1-5, with 8 bases that match TRBD1. V dropped 5 bases and J dropped 7; count of bases not matched to a gene: 7. The V gene's germline CDR1 is MDHEN and CDR2 SYDVKM. The CDR3 is 14 residues long. The CDR3 DNA sequence: TGTGCCAGCAGTACAGGACAGGGTAGGCAGCCCCAGCATTTT. It is translated as CASSTGQGRQPQHF.

The chain uses TRBV29-1 and TRBJ2-7, with 12 bases lining up with TRBD1. V gave up 7 bases and J gave up 5 bases; unmatched junction bases: 12. The CDR3 has 15 amino acids. Germline-derived CDR1 and CDR2 are SQVTM and ANQGSEA. For the CDR3, the DNA is TGCAGCGCCGGGACAGGGGGCATCAAACGGGACGAGCAGTACTTC. Its protein product is CSAGTGGIKRDEQYF.

The V call is TRBV4-2, the J call TRBJ1-1; 10 nucleotides align to TRBD1. Trimming removed 0 bases from V and 9 bases from J; junction bases left unmatched: 4. The germline CDR1 and CDR2 sequences are LGHNA and YNFKEQ. CDR3 length: 14 amino acids. CDR3 sequence (DNA): TGTGCCAGCAGCCAAGAGGACAGGGGGGGTAAAGCTTTCTTT. The encoded protein is CASSQEDRGGKAFF.

The J gene is TRBJ1-1, the V gene TRBV12-2; the D call of TRBD1 is as the table states it, not checked on the DNA. TRBV12-2 is a recognized pseudogene. CDR3 length: 13 residues. The DNA for the CDR3 is TGTGCAAGTCGCTTTTTATGGCACACTGAAGCTTTCTTT. Protein sequence: CASRFLWHTEAFF.

This sequence joins TRBV7-9 and TRBJ2-7; tentative D call: TRBD2 (7 bases). This CDR3 has 16 amino acids. Trimming left V 2 bases short and J 6 bases short, with 20 bases between. Germline-derived CDR1 and CDR2 are SEHNR and FQNEAQ (reference sequence). The CDR3 DNA follows: TGTGCCAGCAGCTTACCCACGGGGGGCTTTGGAGGCGAGCAGTACTTC. Amino acids: CASSLPTGGFGGEQYF.

This clone showed up just once. The V call is TRBV9, the J call TRBJ1-2, with a possible D match to TRBD1 (5 bases). The germline V gene encodes CDR1 SGDLS and CDR2 YYNGEE. With 0 bases removed from V and 5 bases from J, the gap between germline ends came to 17 bases. The CDR3 runs to 16 residues. CDR3 sequence: CASSVAVGAGYYGYTF. CDR3 bases: TGTGCCAGCAGCGTAGCGGTTGGGGCAGGGTATTATGGCTACACCTTC. The whole variable domain, filled in from reference TRBV9 and TRBJ1-2, reads DSGVTQTPKHLITATGQRVTLRCSPRSGDLSVYWYQQSLDQGLQFLIQYYNGEERAKGNILERFSAQQFPDLHSELNLSSLELGDSALYFCASSVAVGAGYYGYTFGSGTRLTVV.

The CDR3 DNA reads as TGCGCCAGCAGCTCCCTACCTGGACAGAATTGGGATACGCAGTATTTT. Protein product: CASSSLPGQNWDTQYF. This chain joins TRBV5-1 and TRBJ2-3, with D possibly TRBD1 on 6 matching bases. V lost 3 bases and J lost 6, with 20 bases in between. The CDR3 runs 16 residues. Germline V gene sequence: CDR1 SGHRS, CDR2 YFSETQ.